A selection of T cell receptor beta chains follows, all from one sample in a study of T cells after yellow fever vaccination. TCRdb ran MiXCR on the 5' RACE reads and lists one entry per CDR3 protein. The repertoire consists of more than 300,000 distinct CDR3 sequences, with around a tenth occurring once and the leading ten covering over 3%. Sample: CD4+ T cells sorted from PBMCs, taken 45 days after the yellow fever booster vaccination. The receptors here all came from a man aged 18 to 29 who received the YFV17D yellow fever vaccine. Both conserved end residues are part of each CDR3. The D gene is left open where the match is weak. Rows may omit the clone size; those that give it use once, few, many or a size class.

d_gene	v_gene	j_gene	abundance	CDR3nt	CDR3aa
TRBD1	TRBV7-6	TRBJ1-4	few	TGTGCCAGCAGTGCGACAGGGGGCGCGATCGGGGAAAAACTGTTTTTT	CASSATGGAIGEKLFF
TRBD2	TRBV19	TRBJ2-1	-	TGTGCCAGCTGGGGGTCGACTAGCGGGGCGTACAATGAGCAGTTCTTC	CASWGSTSGAYNEQFF
-	TRBV7-9	TRBJ1-3	few	TGTGCCAGCAGCGCCTCAGGGGAGGACACCATATATTTT	CASSASGEDTIYF
-	TRBV5-1	TRBJ2-1	-	TGCGCCAGCAGCCCGGGCCAAGCTACCTACAATGAGCAGTTCTTC	CASSPGQATYNEQFF
-	TRBV20-1	TRBJ2-6	-	TGCAGTGCTAGAGGGGACTCTGGGGCCAACGTCCTGACTTTC	CSARGDSGANVLTF
TRBD1	TRBV5-1	TRBJ1-1	-	TGCGCCAGCAGCCGGCGCCAGGGGGAGGCTTTCTTT	CASSRRQGEAFF
-	TRBV12-3/TRBV12-4	TRBJ2-2	many	TGTGCCAGCATTACCGGACAGGAGGGCCGGGAGCTGTTTTTT	CASITGQEGRELFF
TRBD1	TRBV6-5	TRBJ1-4	-	TGTGCCAGCAGTATCGGACAGGGGGACGCAACTAATGAAAAACTGTTTTTT	CASSIGQGDATNEKLFF
TRBD2	TRBV5-1	TRBJ2-1	few	TGCGCCAGCAGCTTACTAGCGGGGGGAATTGATGAGCAGTTCTTC	CASSLLAGGIDEQFF
-	TRBV6-5	TRBJ2-2	-	TGTGCCAGCAGTTGGGGGGTCTTTACCGGGGAGCTGTTTTTT	CASSWGVFTGELFF
-	TRBV5-1	TRBJ2-7	many	TGCGCCAGCAGCTTCGGGACCTCCTACGAGCAGTACTTC	CASSFGTSYEQYF
-	TRBV11-2	TRBJ2-2	-	TGTGCCAGCAGGCTCGGATGGTCCGGGGAGCTGTTTTTT	CASRLGWSGELFF
-	TRBV7-9	TRBJ1-1	few	TGTGCCAGCAGCATACAGGGTAATGGTGCTGAAGCTTTCTTT	CASSIQGNGAEAFF
-	TRBV6-6	TRBJ1-3	many	TGTGCCAGCAGGGGGGACACCTCTGGAAACACCATATATTTT	CASRGDTSGNTIYF
TRBD2	TRBV27	TRBJ2-1	few	TGTGCCAGCAGAGGGACTAGCGGGTTGTCCTACAATGAGCAGTTCTTC	CASRGTSGLSYNEQFF
-	TRBV5-1	TRBJ1-3	few	TGCGCCAGCAGCTTAATCGACAGTCTCTCTGGAAACACCATATATTTT	CASSLIDSLSGNTIYF
-	TRBV25-1	TRBJ2-2	few	TGTGCCAGCAGTGGGGGTGGCACCGGGGAGCTGTTTTTT	CASSGGGTGELFF
-	TRBV7-3	TRBJ2-3	-	TGTGCCAGCAGCCCGGGACACCCTTGGCCCACAGATACGCAGTATTTT	CASSPGHPWPTDTQYF
TRBD2	TRBV5-1	TRBJ2-2	-	TGCGCCAGCAACTCTCCGGAGGGAGGGGAAACCGGGGAGCTGTTTTTT	CASNSPEGGETGELFF
-	TRBV12-3/TRBV12-4	TRBJ2-2	many	TGTGCCAGCAGCCCGGGCAAAGGGACCGGGGAGCTGTTTTTT	CASSPGKGTGELFF
TRBD2	TRBV4-3	TRBJ2-5	-	TGCGCCAGCAGCCGAGCGGGACCTAGGGAGACCCAGTACTTC	CASSRAGPRETQYF
-	TRBV6-2/TRBV6-3	TRBJ1-6	few	TGTGCCAGCAGCCGGGACCGTCGGAACGCACCCCTCCACTTT	CASSRDRRNAPLHF
-	TRBV4-3	TRBJ1-1	few	TGCGCCAGCAGCCTCGAGAGCCGTGGGAACACTGAAGCTTTCTTT	CASSLESRGNTEAFF
-	TRBV20-1	TRBJ2-3	few	TGCAGTACTCAAGGGTCCACAGATACGCAGTATTTT	CSTQGSTDTQYF
-	TRBV18	TRBJ2-1	many	TGTGCCAGCTCACCTGGCCAGAGCTCCTACAATGAGCAGTTCTTC	CASSPGQSSYNEQFF
-	TRBV7-2	TRBJ2-7	-	TGTGCCAGCAGCTTCGCAGGGAGAGAGCAGTACTTC	CASSFAGREQYF
TRBD2	TRBV4-3	TRBJ2-1	-	TGCGCCAGCAGCCAGGGACTAGCGGGGGGGAATTACAATGAGCAGTTCTTC	CASSQGLAGGNYNEQFF
-	TRBV19	TRBJ2-3	-	TGTGCCAGTAGGCCCTGGGACACCCGGGATACGCAGTATTTT	CASRPWDTRDTQYF
-	TRBV20-1	TRBJ2-3	many	TGCAGTGTCCCGACAGGTGGCACAGATACGCAGTATTTT	CSVPTGGTDTQYF
TRBD1	TRBV2	TRBJ1-4	-	TGTGCCAGCAGTGAAAGGACAGGGGGTGAAAAACTGTTTTTT	CASSERTGGEKLFF
-	TRBV6-5	TRBJ1-3	-	TGTGCCAGCAGCCGCGACCGGGGTCGGGACACCATATATTTT	CASSRDRGRDTIYF
-	TRBV4-1	TRBJ1-3	-	TGCGCCAGCAGCCAGCACGCGCTATCTGGAAACACCATATATTTT	CASSQHALSGNTIYF
-	TRBV5-6	TRBJ2-1	-	TGTGCCAGCAGCTATCCAGGGACCACCTACAATGAGCAGTTCTTC	CASSYPGTTYNEQFF
-	TRBV28	TRBJ1-2	-	TGTGCCAGCACCACCCCGGGTAACTATGGCTACACCTTC	CASTTPGNYGYTF
-	TRBV9	TRBJ1-2	-	TGTGCCAGCACCTCGGGACGGAGCGTTTATGGCTACACCTTC	CASTSGRSVYGYTF
TRBD1	TRBV18	TRBJ1-2	-	TGTGCCAGCTCACCGGGACAGGGAGGTAACGGCTACACCTTC	CASSPGQGGNGYTF
-	TRBV27	TRBJ2-2	few	TGTGCCAGCAGTCCAATGTTCACCGGGGAGCTGTTTTTT	CASSPMFTGELFF
TRBD1	TRBV10-3	TRBJ2-1	once	TGTGCCACATCGGGTCCGGGGACAGGGGAGCAGTTCTTC	CATSGPGTGEQFF
TRBD1	TRBV5-1	TRBJ1-1	-	TGCGCCAGCAGCTCCGGGACAGGGGGTCCTGGGGCTTTCTTT	CASSSGTGGPGAFF
-	TRBV5-4	TRBJ2-1	medium-sized	TGTGCCAGCAGCTTGGTGGGCCACGTTAACAATGAGCAGTTCTTC	CASSLVGHVNNEQFF
-	TRBV7-9	TRBJ2-3	few	TGTGCCAGTTCGGATACGCAGTATTTT	CASSDTQYF
-	TRBV6-5	TRBJ2-7	-	TGTGCCAGCAGTCGCAACAGGGATTTCTACGAGCAGTACTTC	CASSRNRDFYEQYF
TRBD1	TRBV20-1	TRBJ1-2	-	TGCAGTGCTAGAGCAGACAGGGGACACTATGGCTACACCTTC	CSARADRGHYGYTF
TRBD1	TRBV20-1	TRBJ2-7	-	TGCAGTGCTGGCGACAGGGGGAAAGTCTACGAGCAGTACTTC	CSAGDRGKVYEQYF
-	TRBV7-9	TRBJ2-7	many	TGTGCCAGCACCGTCCAGAGAAGCTTCATGAGCGAGCAGTACTTC	CASTVQRSFMSEQYF
TRBD2	TRBV29-1	TRBJ2-2	few	TGCAGCGCCTCGACTAGCGCACGATACGGGGAGCTGTTTTTT	CSASTSARYGELFF
-	TRBV27	TRBJ2-1	-	TGTGCCAGCACCTACCCTGGATCCACTGAGCAGTTCTTC	CASTYPGSTEQFF
TRBD1	TRBV11-2	TRBJ2-3	many	TGTGCCAGCAGCCAGGGGGCCCTGCGGCCAGATACGCAGTATTTT	CASSQGALRPDTQYF
-	TRBV7-9	TRBJ2-2	-	TGTGCCAGCAGCTGGCCCAACAGGGCTACCGGGGAGCTGTTTTTT	CASSWPNRATGELFF
-	TRBV7-4	TRBJ2-7	-	TGTGCCAGCAGCCAAGGGGTGTCAGACCTCTACGAGCAGTACTTC	CASSQGVSDLYEQYF
-	TRBV4-3	TRBJ1-4	many	TGCGCCAGCAGCCGGCTAGGGGAGGGTACTAATGAAAAACTGTTTTTT	CASSRLGEGTNEKLFF